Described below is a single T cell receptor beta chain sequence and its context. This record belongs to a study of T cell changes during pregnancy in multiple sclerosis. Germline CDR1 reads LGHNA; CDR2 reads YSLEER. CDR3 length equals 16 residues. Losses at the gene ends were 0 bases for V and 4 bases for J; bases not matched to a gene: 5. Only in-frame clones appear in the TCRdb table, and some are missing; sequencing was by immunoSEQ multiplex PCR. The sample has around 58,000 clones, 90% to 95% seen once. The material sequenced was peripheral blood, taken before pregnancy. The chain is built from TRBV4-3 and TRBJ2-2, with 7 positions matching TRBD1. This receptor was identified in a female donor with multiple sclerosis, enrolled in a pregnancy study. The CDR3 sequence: CASSQEQTGTTGELFF. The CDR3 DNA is TGCGCCAGCAGCCAAGAGCAGACAGGGACCACCGGGGAGCTGTTTTTT.